These 12 T cell receptor beta chains originate from one sample sequenced in a study of T cell repertoires in cytomegalovirus infection. For these receptors, no antigen is known. TCRdb ran MiXCR on the reads and lists one entry per CDR3 protein. The sample lists 69,000 or so distinct CDR3 sequences; around 28% were seen once. Sequenced here: CD8+ T cells from cultured PBMCs, sampled from culture after CMV antigen stimulation. Every receptor here comes from a human donor in good health (CMV status not recorded). Some clones in this sample may be carry-over from other donors' samples.

The table lists this clonotype with many counts. The chain combines TRBV7-9 with TRBJ2-5, with D perhaps matching TRBD2 (6 bases). There are 14 residues in the CDR3. CDR1 and CDR2 from the germline V gene are SEHNR and FQNEAQ (reference sequence). With 0 bases removed from V and 4 bases from J, the gap between germline ends came to 9 bases. DNA for the CDR3: TGTGCCAGCAGCTTAGCGGGCGGGATAGAGACCCAGTACTTC. Translating it yields CASSLAGGIETQYF.

The chain is built from TRBV20-1 and TRBJ2-7; no clear D. V lost 4 bases and J 6 bases, leaving 16 bases between the germline ends. The germline V gene has CDR1 DFQATT and CDR2 SNEGSKA (reference sequence). The CDR3 is 13 residues long. CDR3 DNA sequence: TGCAGTGCTACCCTGAGCGATCCGGGCGAGCAGTACTTC. It translates to CSATLSDPGEQYF.

The V and J genes are TRBV27 and TRBJ2-3; no clear D gene. Trimming removed 4 bases at V and 2 bases at J, with 4 bases between. Per germline, CDR1 MNHEY and CDR2 SMNVEV (reference sequence). The CDR3 is 12 amino acids. Written as DNA, the CDR3 is TGTGCCAGCAGTTCTGACACAGATACGCAGTATTTT. It specifies CASSSDTDTQYF.

The J gene is TRBJ1-5, the V gene TRBV4-3, with TRBD1 matching over 7 bases. V was clipped by 2 bases and J by 3 bases; unmatched bases: 4. This CDR3 is 15 amino acids long. The germline V gene encodes CDR1 LGHNA and CDR2 YSLEER. The CDR3 reads CASSQNRGPNQPQHF. The CDR3 region has the DNA TGCGCCAGCAGCCAAAACAGGGGCCCCAATCAGCCCCAGCATTTT.

Only a few counts were recorded for this clonotype. V gene TRBV6-2 or TRBV6-3 combines with J gene TRBJ2-7; D is undetermined. This CDR3 has 12 residues. Trimming pared 5 bases from V and 4 bases from J, leaving 9 bases between. Germline CDR1 is MNHEY and CDR2 is SVGEGT. In DNA, the CDR3 is TGTGCCAGCAGTCCATCAGAATACGAGCAGTACTTC. It yields the protein CASSPSEYEQYF.

The gene calls are TRBV7-6 and TRBJ2-3; D uncertain. V was pared by 0 bases and J by 2 bases, with 6 bases between. This CDR3 has 14 residues. CDR1 and CDR2 from the germline V gene are SGHVS and FNYEAQ. The CDR3 nucleotides read TGTGCCAGCAGCTTAGCAGAGGCCACAGATACGCAGTATTTT. Translation: CASSLAEATDTQYF.

This chain joins TRBV4-1 and TRBJ2-2; no clear D. V was pared by 3 bases and J by 7 bases, with 3 bases between. The CDR3 runs to 11 residues. Germline values: CDR1 MGHRA, CDR2 YSYEKL. The CDR3 DNA is TGCGCCAGCAGCCACAGCGGGGAGCTGTTTTTT. Protein product: CASSHSGELFF.

A note on this clonotype: The junction departs from the called germline gene at one end, perhaps through a read error. The CDR3, as DNA: TGTGCCAGCAATTTAGCGGGGCGGCGAAGGAAAGCTTTCTTT. Translated, it gives CASNLAGRRRKAFF. V usage is TRBV12-3 or TRBV12-4 and J usage is TRBJ1-1, with D perhaps TRBD1 (5 bases). There are 14 residues in the CDR3.

The chain combines TRBV6-5 with TRBJ2-7; maybe TRBD1 (5 bases). CDR3 length: 14 amino acids. V was shortened by 5 bases and J by 1 base, with 12 bases between the two germline ends. Germline loops: CDR1 MNHEY, CDR2 SVGAGI. The CDR3, as DNA: TGTGCCAGCAGTGGTAACAGGTTGTCCTACGAGCAGTACTTC. The encoded protein is CASSGNRLSYEQYF.

This clonotype is classed as medium-sized. The V gene is TRBV7-8, the J gene TRBJ1-5, with D uncertain. The V gene's germline CDR1 is SGHVS and CDR2 FQNEAQ. CDR3 length equals 13 residues. V lost 0 bases and J 3 bases, leaving 3 bases between the germline ends. The DNA of the CDR3 is TGTGCCAGCAGCTTAGCGGACAATCAGCCCCAGCATTTT. Residues: CASSLADNQPQHF.

V is TRBV27 and J is TRBJ1-1, with D uncertain. With 6 bases removed from V and 3 bases from J, the gap between germline ends came to 5 bases. The CDR3 has 11 amino acids. Germline CDR1 is MNHEY and CDR2 is SMNVEV (reference sequence). The CDR3 here is CASRQYTEAFF. The CDR3 bases are TGTGCCAGCAGGCAATACACTGAAGCTTTCTTT.

This clonotype has only a few counts. The rearrangement uses TRBV11-2 and TRBJ2-1; maybe TRBD2 (6 bases). This CDR3 is built from 13 residues. V lost 7 bases and J 5 bases, leaving 12 bases between the germline ends. Germline-derived CDR1 and CDR2 are SGHAT and FQNNGV. The CDR3 loop reads CASKAGGNNEQFF. In DNA, the CDR3 is TGTGCCAGCAAAGCCGGGGGTAACAATGAGCAGTTCTTC.